A selection of T cell receptor beta chains follows, all from one sample in a study of cytomegalovirus exposure and HLA in healthy donors. Sequenced by immunoSEQ multiplex PCR; TCRdb stores in-frame clones only, minus some. Here the sample spans under 200,000 clones, about 71% being singletons. The sequenced sample consisted of PBMCs. The receptors were gathered from a man in his fifties or sixties in good health and CMV-seronegative. Both conserved end residues are part of each CDR3. D genes are given only for firm matches. Size values are once, few and many counts, or a class for expanded clones, and some rows have none.

TRBD1,TRBV28,16,-,TRBJ1-4,TGTGCCAGCAGTTTTGGGACAGGGGTGGTTAATGAAAAACTGTTTTTT,CASSFGTGVVNEKLFF
-,TRBV29-1,12,-,TRBJ1-2,TGCAGCGTTGAATGGTCTCTAAAGGGCTACACCTTC,CSVEWSLKGYTF
-,TRBV11-3,17,-,TRBJ2-1,TGTGCCAGCAGCCTTGACTCGACAGTGAGCTCCTACAATGAGCAGTTCTTC,CASSLDSTVSSYNEQFF
-,TRBV25-1,14,-,TRBJ2-3,TGTGCCAGCGCCTTCGGAGGGTTGAGAGATACGCAGTATTTT,CASAFGGLRDTQYF
TRBD1,TRBV11-2,15,-,TRBJ1-6,TGTGCCAGCAGCTCCCTCGGGACAGGGCATTCACCCCTCCACTTT,CASSSLGTGHSPLHF
TRBD1,TRBV5-1,14,-,TRBJ2-3,TGCGCCACCACAGGGGGCCCTAGCACAGATACGCAGTATTTT,CATTGGPSTDTQYF
TRBD1,TRBV6-5,14,once,TRBJ2-7,TGTGCCAGCAGTAGGACAGGGGACTCCTACGAGCAGTACTTC,CASSRTGDSYEQYF
-,TRBV6-5,16,few,TRBJ2-3,TGTGCCAGCAGTTTGGGATTCATCAGGGGCACAGATACGCAGTATTTT,CASSLGFIRGTDTQYF
-,TRBV6-5,13,-,TRBJ1-2,TGTGCCAGCACCGGACAGACCCCCGGGAGCTACACCTTC,CASTGQTPGSYTF
TRBD2,TRBV4-1,17,-,TRBJ2-7,TGCGCCAGCAGCCAAGAGAGACGGCGGGGGGGCTTTTACGAGCAGTACTTC,CASSQERRRGGFYEQYF
-,TRBV7-9,14,-,TRBJ2-7,TGTGCCAGCAGCTTAGAGCGCGTATCCTACGAGCAGTACTTC,CASSLERVSYEQYF
TRBD1,TRBV5-1,14,-,TRBJ1-3,TGCGCCAGCAGCTATGGGGACAGCGGAAACACCATATATTTT,CASSYGDSGNTIYF
TRBD1,TRBV6-5,14,-,TRBJ1-6,TGTGCCAGCAGTACGGGACAGGGGATTTCACCCCTCCACTTT,CASSTGQGISPLHF
-,TRBV4-3,16,few,TRBJ2-3,TGCGCCAGCAGCCAATTGACAGGAACTGGCACAGATACGCAGTATTTT,CASSQLTGTGTDTQYF
TRBD1,TRBV5-1,15,-,TRBJ1-2,TGCGCCAGCCACCAATCCGGGACAGGGGGCCATGGCTACACCTTC,CASHQSGTGGHGYTF
-,TRBV4-1,15,-,TRBJ2-1,TGCGCCAGCAGCCAAGCCGGGAGCTCCTACAATGAGCAGTTCTTC,CASSQAGSSYNEQFF
-,TRBV5-1,17,-,TRBJ2-4,TGCGCCAGCAGCTTGCCCATGACATCTATAGCCAAAAACATTCAGTACTTC,CASSLPMTSIAKNIQYF
-,TRBV7-7,13,-,TRBJ1-5,TGTGCCAGCAGCCTCACCCTGGGCCAGCCCCAGCATTTT,CASSLTLGQPQHF
-,TRBV2,13,-,TRBJ1-4,TGTGCCAGCAGCCGCGGGGATCATGAAAAACTGTTTTTT,CASSRGDHEKLFF
TRBD1,TRBV27,18,-,TRBJ1-1,TGTGCCAGCAGCCTTTCGCCACCCCTCGGGACAGTTAACACTGAAGCTTTCTTT,CASSLSPPLGTVNTEAFF
TRBD2,TRBV15,17,-,TRBJ2-5,TGTGCCACCAGCAGAGGCACTAGCGGGGTTTACCAAGAGACCCAGTACTTC,CATSRGTSGVYQETQYF
-,TRBV15,16,-,TRBJ2-7,TGTGCCACCAGCAGCCAACGGAGGACAGTTTACCACGAGCAGTACTTC,CATSSQRRTVYHEQYF
-,TRBV5-1,14,-,TRBJ1-1,TGCGCCAGCAGCCTTCAGGGGCCGAACACTGAAGCTTTCTTT,CASSLQGPNTEAFF
-,TRBV25-1,15,-,TRBJ1-1,TGTGCCAGCAGTGAGGGCCTCCGGGAGCACACTGAAGCTTTCTTT,CASSEGLREHTEAFF
TRBD1,TRBV7-6,17,-,TRBJ1-4,TGTGCCAGCAGCTTTAGGACAGGGGGCGGGACGGGTGAAAAACTGTTTTTT,CASSFRTGGGTGEKLFF
-,TRBV28,13,-,TRBJ1-1,TGTGCCAGCACCATGGGGGGGAACACTGAAGCTTTCTTT,CASTMGGNTEAFF
-,TRBV6-5,13,-,TRBJ1-2,TGTGCCAGCAGGGGGGGGACAAAAGGAGGCTACACCTTC,CASRGGTKGGYTF
-,TRBV7-9,13,-,TRBJ1-3,TGTGCCAGCAGCCAAACAGGAGGGAACACCATATATTTT,CASSQTGGNTIYF
TRBD1,TRBV5-6,15,-,TRBJ2-7,TGTGCCAGCAGCTTACGACAGGGGGTAGGACACGAGCAGTACTTC,CASSLRQGVGHEQYF
-,TRBV29-1,13,few,TRBJ2-1,TGCAGCGTTGAAAGGGGGACGAGCAATGAGCAGTTCTTC,CSVERGTSNEQFF
TRBD2,TRBV29-1,14,few,TRBJ2-5,TGCAGCGCTGGCGGGGGGCGGGGGCAAGAGACCCAGTACTTC,CSAGGGRGQETQYF